This paragraph reports one T cell receptor (beta chain). Its target is unknown. TCRdb re-derived calls from the 5' RACE reads in MiXCR, one entry per CDR3 protein. The sample shows more than 1.5 million distinct CDR3 sequences, about 32% of them seen only once. The data were taken from a study of identical twins. Healthy Caucasian individuals made up all the donors. General study results and limits: Insertions were fewer in abundant cord blood beta clonotypes, whereas memory repertoires showed none of this pattern.

Germline CDR1 is SGHRS and CDR2 is YFSETQ. The junction had 9 bases not matched to a gene; V was cut back by 4 bases and J by 7 bases. CDR3 length: 14 amino acids. The receptor was derived from a newborn girl in good health. The chain has TRBV5-1 and TRBJ2-7; the match to TRBD2 covers 9 bases. The specimen sequenced was cord blood. CDR3 loop: CASSRSGSGDEQYF. The DNA for the CDR3 is TGCGCCAGCAGCCGTAGCGGGAGTGGGGATGAGCAGTACTTC.